The text below deals with one T cell receptor beta chain. Antigen unknown. The study ran the assay at deep level. Libraries were prepared by immunoSEQ multiplex PCR; TCRdb keeps only in-frame clonotypes and omits some of them. The data hold 2 million to 3 million clones, with 93% observed a single time. This sample was included in a study of shared clonotypes between healthy human individuals. Study-level results: Sampling was confined to blood; repertoires within tissues likely differ. Sorted-subset sequencing was shown by rarefaction to be incomplete despite large depth.

Donors, healthy HIV-negative adults, lacked recent acute infections or vaccinations. The germline V gene encodes CDR1 SGDLS and CDR2 YYNGEE. After removal of 4 bases from V and 1 base from J, the junction contained 5 bases not matched to a gene. The CDR3 runs 15 residues. The chain joins TRBV9 to TRBJ1-2; 9 bases are shared with TRBD1. Sequenced input: naive CD4+ T cells from PBMCs. Subset noted: CD45RA+ positively selected. The sequence was obtained from a man aged 18 to 29 in good health. Some clones in this sample may be carry-over from other donors' samples. CDR3 coding DNA: TGTGCCAGCAGCCCCCGGACAGGGGTTAACTATGGCTACACCTTC. This translates into CASSPRTGVNYGYTF.